This T cell receptor beta chain appears in the sequencing data of a study of blood T cell repertoires in COVID-19. Assay: immunoSEQ multiplex PCR; the TCRdb copy retains only in-frame clones and omits some. The data show more than 250,000 clones, 75% to 85% seen once. Material: peripheral blood. The origin of this receptor is a man between 45 and 60 years old with active or convalescent COVID-19.

CDR3 loop: CASSQDSGTLAKNIQYF. The CDR3 coding sequence is TGTGCCAGCAGCCAAGATAGCGGGACCCTAGCCAAAAACATTCAGTACTTC. V is TRBV3-1 (or the pseudogene TRBV3-2) and J is TRBJ2-4, with 8 bases identical to TRBD2. Germline assignment: CDR1 LGHDT and CDR2 YNNKEL (reference sequence). CDR3 length: 17 amino acids. Losses at the gene ends were 0 bases for V and 0 bases for J; bases not matched to a gene: 4.